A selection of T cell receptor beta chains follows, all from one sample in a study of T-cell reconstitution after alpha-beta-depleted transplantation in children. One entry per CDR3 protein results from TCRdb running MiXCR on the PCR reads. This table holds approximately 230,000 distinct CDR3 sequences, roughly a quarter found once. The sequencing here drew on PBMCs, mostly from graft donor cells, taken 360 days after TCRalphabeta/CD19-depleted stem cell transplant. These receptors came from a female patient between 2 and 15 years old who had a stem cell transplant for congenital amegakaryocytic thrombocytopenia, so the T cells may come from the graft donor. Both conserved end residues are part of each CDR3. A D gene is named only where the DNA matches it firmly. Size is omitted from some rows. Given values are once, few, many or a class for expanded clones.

CDR3aa: CASRRLAGGGNEQFF; CDR3nt: TGTGCCAGCAGGAGACTAGCGGGAGGGGGAAATGAGCAGTTCTTC; j_gene: TRBJ2-1; d_gene: TRBD2; abundance: many; v_gene: TRBV12-3/TRBV12-4
CDR3aa: CASSWDGSSSPLHF; CDR3nt: TGTGCCAGCAGTTGGGACGGTTCAAGTTCACCCCTCCACTTT; j_gene: TRBJ1-6; d_gene: .; abundance: few; v_gene: TRBV6-5
CDR3aa: CASSYWDRNQPQHF; CDR3nt: TGTGCCAGCAGTTACTGGGATCGCAATCAGCCCCAGCATTTT; j_gene: TRBJ1-5; d_gene: .; abundance: few; v_gene: TRBV6-2/TRBV6-3
CDR3aa: CASGLQGRNQPQHF; CDR3nt: TGTGCCAGCGGATTACAGGGTAGGAATCAGCCCCAGCATTTT; j_gene: TRBJ1-5; d_gene: .; abundance: few; v_gene: TRBV2
CDR3aa: CASSTTGDNTGELFF; CDR3nt: TGCGCCAGCAGCACGACAGGGGATAACACCGGGGAGCTGTTTTTT; j_gene: TRBJ2-2; d_gene: TRBD1; abundance: .; v_gene: TRBV5-1
CDR3aa: CASSLRDSETQYF; CDR3nt: TGTGCCAGCAGTTTACGGGACAGTGAGACCCAGTACTTC; j_gene: TRBJ2-5; d_gene: TRBD1; abundance: many; v_gene: TRBV27
CDR3aa: CASSLFSHSAGNQPQHF; CDR3nt: TGTGCCAGCAGTTTATTCTCTCACTCGGCGGGCAATCAGCCCCAGCATTTT; j_gene: TRBJ1-5; d_gene: .; abundance: .; v_gene: TRBV12-3/TRBV12-4
CDR3aa: CASSYETGNSPLHF; CDR3nt: TGTGCCAGCAGTTACGAGACAGGGAATTCACCCCTCCACTTT; j_gene: TRBJ1-6; d_gene: TRBD1; abundance: .; v_gene: TRBV6-5
CDR3aa: CASSPQGREAKNIQYF; CDR3nt: TGTGCCAGCTCACCACAGGGCAGAGAAGCCAAAAACATTCAGTACTTC; j_gene: TRBJ2-4; d_gene: .; abundance: .; v_gene: TRBV18
CDR3aa: CASSLLLEYNEQFF; CDR3nt: TGTGCCAGTAGTCTGCTACTAGAGTACAATGAGCAGTTCTTC; j_gene: TRBJ2-1; d_gene: .; abundance: .; v_gene: TRBV19
CDR3aa: CASSLMGTGDSPLHF; CDR3nt: TGTGCCAGCAGTTTAATGGGGACAGGGGATTCACCCCTCCACTTT; j_gene: TRBJ1-6; d_gene: TRBD1; abundance: many; v_gene: TRBV12-3/TRBV12-4
CDR3aa: CASSLDRYNEQFF; CDR3nt: TGTGCCAGCAGCTTGGACAGATACAATGAGCAGTTCTTC; j_gene: TRBJ2-1; d_gene: .; abundance: few; v_gene: TRBV5-1
CDR3aa: CASSSAGWGYQPQHF; CDR3nt: TGTGCCAGCAGTTCGGCAGGCTGGGGGTATCAGCCCCAGCATTTT; j_gene: TRBJ1-5; d_gene: .; abundance: few; v_gene: TRBV6-2/TRBV6-3
CDR3aa: CAIDAEGAGSPLHF; CDR3nt: TGTGCCATCGACGCAGAGGGGGCCGGTTCACCCCTCCACTTT; j_gene: TRBJ1-6; d_gene: TRBD1; abundance: .; v_gene: TRBV10-3
CDR3aa: CASSLGAGLSEPRNEQFF; CDR3nt: TGTGCCAGCAGTTTAGGGGCAGGACTTTCCGAGCCAAGGAATGAGCAGTTCTTC; j_gene: TRBJ2-1; d_gene: .; abundance: .; v_gene: TRBV12-3/TRBV12-4
CDR3aa: CASRQGARTEAFF; CDR3nt: TGTGCCAGCAGGCAGGGGGCGCGCACTGAAGCTTTCTTT; j_gene: TRBJ1-1; d_gene: TRBD1; abundance: .; v_gene: TRBV12-3/TRBV12-4
CDR3aa: CSANLEYNEQFF; CDR3nt: TGCAGTGCCAACCTAGAATACAATGAGCAGTTCTTC; j_gene: TRBJ2-1; d_gene: .; abundance: .; v_gene: TRBV20-1
CDR3aa: CASTTDRAGDTEAFF; CDR3nt: TGTGCCAGCACCACCGACAGGGCTGGGGACACTGAAGCTTTCTTT; j_gene: TRBJ1-1; d_gene: TRBD1; abundance: .; v_gene: TRBV2
CDR3aa: CASSSQTGNTEAFF; CDR3nt: TGCGCCAGCAGCTCCCAAACGGGTAACACTGAAGCTTTCTTT; j_gene: TRBJ1-1; d_gene: .; abundance: few; v_gene: TRBV5-1
CDR3aa: CASSPRVAGAYNEQFF; CDR3nt: TGTGCCAGCAGTCCCCGGGTGGCGGGAGCCTACAATGAGCAGTTCTTC; j_gene: TRBJ2-1; d_gene: TRBD2; abundance: few; v_gene: TRBV12-3/TRBV12-4
CDR3aa: CASSEGLEQFF; CDR3nt: TGTGCCAGCAGTGAAGGTCTAGAGCAGTTCTTC; j_gene: TRBJ2-1; d_gene: .; abundance: .; v_gene: TRBV6-1
CDR3aa: CASSSGEDTQYF; CDR3nt: TGTGCCAGCAGCTCAGGGGAGGATACGCAGTATTTT; j_gene: TRBJ2-3; d_gene: .; abundance: .; v_gene: TRBV12-3/TRBV12-4
CDR3aa: CASSQEGWANEKLFF; CDR3nt: TGCGCCAGCAGCCAAGAAGGGTGGGCTAATGAAAAACTGTTTTTT; j_gene: TRBJ1-4; d_gene: .; abundance: .; v_gene: TRBV4-3
CDR3aa: CASSSLVGDYNEQFF; CDR3nt: TGTGCCAGCAGCTCCCTAGTGGGGGACTACAATGAGCAGTTCTTC; j_gene: TRBJ2-1; d_gene: .; abundance: .; v_gene: TRBV7-9
CDR3aa: CASSPGVRGNTEAFF; CDR3nt: TGTGCCAGCAGCCCCGGTGTCAGGGGTAATACTGAAGCTTTCTTT; j_gene: TRBJ1-1; d_gene: .; abundance: few; v_gene: TRBV2
CDR3aa: CSEARNNEQFF; CDR3nt: TGCAGTGAGGCCCGGAACAATGAGCAGTTCTTC; j_gene: TRBJ2-1; d_gene: .; abundance: few; v_gene: TRBV20-1
CDR3aa: CAIGKNTGELFF; CDR3nt: TGTGCCATCGGTAAAAACACCGGGGAGCTGTTTTTT; j_gene: TRBJ2-2; d_gene: .; abundance: few; v_gene: TRBV10-3
CDR3aa: CASSYVDRQFF; CDR3nt: TGTGCCAGCAGTTACGTAGATCGGCAGTTCTTC; j_gene: TRBJ2-1; d_gene: .; abundance: .; v_gene: TRBV6-5
CDR3aa: CASSLERVGTEAFF; CDR3nt: TGTGCCAGCAGCTTAGAAAGGGTGGGCACTGAAGCTTTCTTT; j_gene: TRBJ1-1; d_gene: .; abundance: .; v_gene: TRBV11-2
CDR3aa: CASSLGGTGGRDTQYF; CDR3nt: TGTGCCAGCAGTTTAGGCGGGACAGGGGGCAGAGATACGCAGTATTTT; j_gene: TRBJ2-3; d_gene: TRBD1; abundance: .; v_gene: TRBV12-3/TRBV12-4
CDR3aa: CSASKPDRPSGNTIYF; CDR3nt: TGCAGTGCTAGCAAACCAGACAGACCCTCTGGAAACACCATATATTTT; j_gene: TRBJ1-3; d_gene: .; abundance: .; v_gene: TRBV20-1
CDR3aa: CASSQDPQDRGWYTQYF; CDR3nt: TGCGCCAGCAGCCAAGATCCCCAGGACAGGGGGTGGTATACGCAGTATTTT; j_gene: TRBJ2-3; d_gene: TRBD1; abundance: few; v_gene: TRBV4-3
CDR3aa: CASSVPGQIYEQYF; CDR3nt: TGTGCCAGCAGTGTGCCGGGACAGATTTACGAGCAGTACTTC; j_gene: TRBJ2-7; d_gene: TRBD1; abundance: .; v_gene: TRBV6-1
CDR3aa: CASSLVPRGVNEQFF; CDR3nt: TGCGCCAGCAGCTTGGTACCCAGGGGAGTGAATGAGCAGTTCTTC; j_gene: TRBJ2-1; d_gene: .; abundance: few; v_gene: TRBV5-1
CDR3aa: CASSYSPGNTIYF; CDR3nt: TGTGCCAGCAGTTACTCCCCGGGAAACACCATATATTTT; j_gene: TRBJ1-3; d_gene: .; abundance: few; v_gene: TRBV6-5
CDR3aa: CAISTTGNTGELFF; CDR3nt: TGTGCCATCAGTACCACAGGAAACACCGGGGAGCTGTTTTTT; j_gene: TRBJ2-2; d_gene: .; abundance: .; v_gene: TRBV10-3
CDR3aa: CASSVTRQVLTYEQYF; CDR3nt: TGTGCCAGCTCAGTGACAAGACAGGTTTTAACCTACGAGCAGTACTTC; j_gene: TRBJ2-7; d_gene: .; abundance: .; v_gene: TRBV18
CDR3aa: CASSNTESYEQYF; CDR3nt: TGTGCCAGCAGCAACACAGAATCCTACGAGCAGTACTTC; j_gene: TRBJ2-7; d_gene: .; abundance: few; v_gene: TRBV27
CDR3aa: CSATSGQGSGYTF; CDR3nt: TGCAGTGCCACCAGCGGGCAGGGCTCTGGCTACACCTTC; j_gene: TRBJ1-2; d_gene: .; abundance: .; v_gene: TRBV20-1
CDR3aa: CASSTGTWPPYEQFF; CDR3nt: TGTGCCAGCAGCACAGGGACATGGCCCCCATATGAGCAGTTCTTC; j_gene: TRBJ2-1; d_gene: .; abundance: few; v_gene: TRBV7-9
CDR3aa: CSAREQGNSYEQYF; CDR3nt: TGCAGTGCTAGAGAACAGGGTAACTCCTACGAGCAGTACTTC; j_gene: TRBJ2-7; d_gene: .; abundance: many; v_gene: TRBV20-1
CDR3aa: CSPRRVGLNTIYF; CDR3nt: TGCAGTCCTAGACGTGTGGGGTTAAACACCATATATTTT; j_gene: TRBJ1-3; d_gene: .; abundance: .; v_gene: TRBV20-1
CDR3aa: CAISESLGSSERGAYNEQFF; CDR3nt: TGTGCCATCAGTGAGTCATTAGGTTCGTCAGAGCGGGGGGCTTACAATGAGCAGTTCTTC; j_gene: TRBJ2-1; d_gene: TRBD2; abundance: few; v_gene: TRBV10-3
CDR3aa: CASSKVAGVGDTQYF; CDR3nt: TGTGCCAGCAGCAAAGTGGCCGGGGTAGGAGATACGCAGTATTTT; j_gene: TRBJ2-3; d_gene: .; abundance: .; v_gene: TRBV21-1
CDR3aa: CASRNARTGTDDEQFF; CDR3nt: TGTGCCAGCAGAAATGCCCGGACAGGGACGGACGATGAGCAGTTCTTC; j_gene: TRBJ2-1; d_gene: TRBD1; abundance: few; v_gene: TRBV5-5
CDR3aa: CSVEDLQGVRHEQFF; CDR3nt: TGCAGCGTTGAAGATCTACAGGGGGTGCGCCATGAGCAGTTCTTC; j_gene: TRBJ2-1; d_gene: TRBD1; abundance: many; v_gene: TRBV29-1
CDR3aa: CASSLRQGVYEQYF; CDR3nt: TGTGCCAGCAGCTTGAGACAGGGCGTCTACGAGCAGTACTTC; j_gene: TRBJ2-7; d_gene: TRBD1; abundance: few; v_gene: TRBV5-5
CDR3aa: CSARRDGGSYEQYF; CDR3nt: TGCAGTGCTAGACGGGATGGCGGGTCATACGAGCAGTACTTC; j_gene: TRBJ2-7; d_gene: .; abundance: few; v_gene: TRBV20-1
CDR3aa: CANSGQRGDEKNIQYF; CDR3nt: TGCGCCAACAGCGGTCAGCGGGGGGATGAAAAAAACATTCAGTACTTC; j_gene: TRBJ2-4; d_gene: TRBD2; abundance: .; v_gene: TRBV5-1
CDR3aa: CASSPGKNTEAFF; CDR3nt: TGTGCCAGCAGCCCTGGAAAGAACACTGAAGCTTTCTTT; j_gene: TRBJ1-1; d_gene: .; abundance: few; v_gene: TRBV7-8